A selection of T cell receptor beta chains follows, all from one sample in a study of T-cell reconstitution after alpha-beta-depleted transplantation in children. TCRdb independently ran MiXCR on the PCR reads; one entry per CDR3 protein. The table records hundreds of thousands of distinct CDR3 sequences, about 10% of them present only once. This material consisted of PBMCs from the stem cell graft donor, taken from the stem cell graft. These receptor sequences come from a human donor who donated a stem cell graft to a child with acute myeloid leukemia. CDR3s include the opening cysteine and the closing phenylalanine or tryptophan. Fields, in order: V gene, clone size, D gene, J gene, CDR3 protein, CDR3 DNA. A D gene is named only where the DNA matches it firmly. The size field is filled for only some rows; it gives once, few, many or a size class.

V: TRBV12-3/TRBV12-4; size: .; D: .; J: TRBJ2-5; CDR3: CASSLLAPLQETQYF; DNA: TGTGCCAGCAGTTTATTAGCTCCGTTACAAGAGACCCAGTACTTC
V: TRBV12-3/TRBV12-4; size: few; D: .; J: TRBJ2-1; CDR3: CASSLPPAENEQFF; DNA: TGTGCCAGCAGTTTGCCCCCCGCGGAAAATGAGCAGTTCTTC
V: TRBV12-3/TRBV12-4; size: .; D: .; J: TRBJ1-4; CDR3: CASSFMRNSDNEKLFF; DNA: TGTGCCAGCAGTTTTATGAGGAACAGTGATAATGAAAAACTGTTTTTT
V: TRBV15; size: .; D: .; J: TRBJ2-7; CDR3: CATSRDATTEAFSYEQYF; DNA: TGTGCCACCAGCAGAGACGCAACGACAGAGGCATTCTCCTACGAGCAGTACTTC
V: TRBV25-1; size: many; D: TRBD1; J: TRBJ2-7; CDR3: CASSEDRGYEQYF; DNA: TGTGCCAGCAGTGAAGACAGGGGCTACGAGCAGTACTTC
V: TRBV7-9; size: .; D: TRBD2; J: TRBJ2-1; CDR3: CASSLGTSGIFSYNEQFF; DNA: TGTGCCAGCAGCTTAGGGACTAGCGGAATCTTCTCCTACAATGAGCAGTTCTTC
V: TRBV5-1; size: .; D: TRBD1; J: TRBJ2-6; CDR3: CASSLRQGTGANVLTF; DNA: TGCGCCAGCAGCTTGCGACAGGGAACTGGGGCCAACGTCCTGACTTTC
V: TRBV6-1; size: few; D: .; J: TRBJ2-2; CDR3: CASSGGAGTGELFF; DNA: TGTGCCAGCAGTGGGGGCGCGGGCACCGGGGAGCTGTTTTTT
V: TRBV6-2/TRBV6-3; size: few; D: .; J: TRBJ2-1; CDR3: CASSYPKVYEQFF; DNA: TGTGCCAGCAGTTACCCAAAGGTGTATGAGCAGTTCTTC
V: TRBV20-1; size: few; D: TRBD2; J: TRBJ2-3; CDR3: CSALTGTSNSDTQYF; DNA: TGCAGTGCCTTGACCGGGACTAGTAACTCAGATACGCAGTATTTT
V: TRBV20-1; size: .; D: TRBD2; J: TRBJ2-3; CDR3: CSLGLAGARTDTQYF; DNA: TGCAGTCTCGGACTAGCGGGAGCTCGTACAGATACGCAGTATTTT
V: TRBV12-5; size: many; D: TRBD2; J: TRBJ2-7; CDR3: CASGLVTSGGEQYF; DNA: TGTGCTAGTGGTTTGGTAACTAGCGGCGGCGAGCAGTACTTC
V: TRBV20-1; size: few; D: .; J: TRBJ2-2; CDR3: CSARDGKRVISGELFF; DNA: TGCAGTGCTAGAGATGGCAAGCGGGTCATATCCGGGGAGCTGTTTTTT
V: TRBV29-1; size: .; D: .; J: TRBJ1-1; CDR3: CSVDSSTQAFF; DNA: TGCAGCGTTGATTCCTCCACTCAAGCTTTCTTT
V: TRBV29-1; size: .; D: .; J: TRBJ2-3; CDR3: CSSSPGPDTQYF; DNA: TGCAGCTCCTCCCCGGGTCCAGATACGCAGTATTTT
V: TRBV10-3; size: few; D: .; J: TRBJ1-1; CDR3: CAISADGLMNTEAFF; DNA: TGTGCCATCAGTGCGGACGGTCTCATGAACACTGAAGCTTTCTTT
V: TRBV20-1; size: .; D: TRBD2; J: TRBJ2-2; CDR3: CSASHGGRGGELFF; DNA: TGCAGTGCCTCTCACGGCGGGAGGGGCGGGGAGCTGTTTTTT
V: TRBV5-6; size: few; D: .; J: TRBJ2-4; CDR3: CASSGGGLGKNIQYF; DNA: TGTGCCAGCAGCGGGGGGGGGCTGGGCAAAAACATTCAGTACTTC
V: TRBV20-1; size: .; D: TRBD2; J: TRBJ2-3; CDR3: CSAPPSTSATTDTQYF; DNA: TGCAGTGCTCCGCCATCGACTAGCGCGACCACAGATACGCAGTATTTT
V: TRBV3-1; size: .; D: .; J: TRBJ2-7; CDR3: CASSQDPGAENEQYF; DNA: TGTGCCAGCAGCCAAGACCCGGGTGCCGAAAACGAGCAGTACTTC
V: TRBV20-1; size: few; D: .; J: TRBJ1-1; CDR3: CSAFPHTEAFF; DNA: TGCAGTGCTTTTCCACACACTGAAGCTTTCTTT
V: TRBV6-5; size: few; D: TRBD2; J: TRBJ2-7; CDR3: CASSNGRAYEQYF; DNA: TGTGCCAGCAGTAACGGGAGGGCCTACGAGCAGTACTTC
V: TRBV30; size: few; D: .; J: TRBJ2-1; CDR3: CAWSWWGSSYNEQFF; DNA: TGTGCCTGGAGTTGGTGGGGCAGCTCCTACAATGAGCAGTTCTTC
V: TRBV7-2; size: few; D: .; J: TRBJ2-7; CDR3: CASSPDGGAYEQYF; DNA: TGTGCCAGCAGCCCGGACGGAGGAGCCTACGAGCAGTACTTC
V: TRBV2; size: many; D: .; J: TRBJ2-5; CDR3: CASRVQETQYF; DNA: TGTGCCAGCAGGGTTCAAGAGACCCAGTACTTC
V: TRBV4-3; size: many; D: .; J: TRBJ1-2; CDR3: CASSQDLRRGDYGYTF; DNA: TGCGCCAGCAGCCAAGATCTGCGAAGAGGGGATTATGGCTACACCTTC
V: TRBV12-3/TRBV12-4; size: .; D: .; J: TRBJ1-3; CDR3: CASRSEDRNTIYF; DNA: TGTGCCAGCAGGTCTGAAGACCGAAACACCATATATTTT
V: TRBV28; size: many; D: .; J: TRBJ2-1; CDR3: CASSQPSREQFF; DNA: TGTGCCAGCAGTCAACCTAGTCGTGAGCAGTTCTTC
V: TRBV1; size: .; D: .; J: TRBJ2-1; CDR3: CTSSRTRDHEQFF; DNA: TGCACCAGCAGCCGTACTAGGGACCATGAGCAGTTCTTC